A selection of T cell receptor beta chains follows, all from one sample in a study of human T cells and chemical hapten exposure. Via MiXCR, TCRdb re-called the RACE reads, giving one row per CDR3 protein. The sample consists of 25,000 to 30,000 distinct CDR3 sequences, 7.5% to 10% of them appearing once. Sequencing used whole blood, obtained in connection with sensitization to the hapten diphenylcyclopropenone (DPC). The receptors originated from a man aged 25-45 years with alopecia areata. Some clones in this sample may be carry-over from other donors' samples. CDR3s include the opening cysteine and the closing phenylalanine or tryptophan. D genes are given only for firm matches. The size of a clone is reported for some rows only, either as once, few or many, or as a class for expanded clones.

V gene	clone size	J gene	D gene	CDR3 DNA	CDR3 protein
TRBV6-2/TRBV6-3	NA	TRBJ1-2	NA	TGTGCCAGCAGTTACCTTCAGGCTCTCAACTATGGCTACACCTTC	CASSYLQALNYGYTF
TRBV29-1	NA	TRBJ2-1	NA	TGCAGCGTTCCTAACAGCAATGAGCAGTTCTTC	CSVPNSNEQFF
TRBV13	NA	TRBJ2-7	NA	TGTGCCAGCAGCCGGGAGTCCTACGAGCAGTACTTC	CASSRESYEQYF
TRBV3-1	NA	TRBJ2-1	TRBD2	TGTGCCAGCAGCCAAGATCTAACTAGCGGGAGGGCCCTGCAGTTCTTC	CASSQDLTSGRALQFF
TRBV5-6	NA	TRBJ2-7	NA	TGTGCCAGCAGCTTTTTATCAAAGGGACTCAGCTACGAGCAGTACTTC	CASSFLSKGLSYEQYF
TRBV15	many	TRBJ2-3	NA	TGTGCCACCAGCAGAGATTCCCCGGAATCTAGCACAGATACGCAGTATTTT	CATSRDSPESSTDTQYF
TRBV6-5	many	TRBJ2-4	TRBD2	TGTGCCAGCAGTACCGGGACTAGCGGCAAAAACATTCAGTACTTC	CASSTGTSGKNIQYF
TRBV29-1	NA	TRBJ1-1	TRBD1	TGCAGCGTAGATAACGGGGGACAGGGCACTGAAGCTTTCTTT	CSVDNGGQGTEAFF
TRBV29-1	many	TRBJ2-7	TRBD1	TGCAGCGTTGAATCAGGGGGTCTACACTCCTACGAGCAGTACTTC	CSVESGGLHSYEQYF
TRBV19	few	TRBJ1-5	TRBD1	TGTGCCAGTAGTGTACAGGGGGGCAATCAGCCCCAGCATTTT	CASSVQGGNQPQHF
TRBV12-3/TRBV12-4	NA	TRBJ2-2	TRBD2	TGTGCCAGCACCAGCCTGACTAGCGGGAGAGTGAACACCGGGGTGCTGTTTTTT	CASTSLTSGRVNTGVLFF
TRBV20-1	NA	TRBJ2-1	NA	TGCAGTGCTAGAGATCCCGGGGCGCCCCACAATGAGCAGTTCTTC	CSARDPGAPHNEQFF
TRBV6-2/TRBV6-3	many	TRBJ2-1	TRBD2	TGTGCCAGCAGTTCCGGGACTAGCGGCCTGTATTACTCCTACAATGAGCAGTTCTTC	CASSSGTSGLYYSYNEQFF
TRBV11-2	NA	TRBJ2-5	TRBD2	TGTGCCAGCAGCTTAGCCGGCGGGGGGGAAGAGACCCAGTACTTC	CASSLAGGGEETQYF
TRBV27	few	TRBJ2-7	NA	TGTGCCAGCAGTCCGAAGTCTTGGGGCGAGCAGTACTTC	CASSPKSWGEQYF
TRBV2	few	TRBJ1-5	NA	TGTGCCAGCAGTGAGGGTCAGGGGCCGTCAAATCAGCCCCAGCATTTT	CASSEGQGPSNQPQHF
TRBV20-1	NA	TRBJ2-7	TRBD1	TGCAGTGCAATACAGGGGTACGAGCAGTACTTC	CSAIQGYEQYF
TRBV6-6	NA	TRBJ2-6	NA	TGTGCCAGCAGCAAGCTGAGCTCTGGGGCCAACGTCCTGACTTTC	CASSKLSSGANVLTF
TRBV24-1	NA	TRBJ2-5	NA	TGTGCCACCGGTCACCGGGACGAAGAGACCCAGTACTTC	CATGHRDEETQYF
TRBV5-1	many	TRBJ1-6	NA	TGCGCCAGCAGCTTGTTCAGGGAAGGTAATTCACCCCTCCACTTT	CASSLFREGNSPLHF
TRBV20-1	few	TRBJ2-1	TRBD2	TGCAGTGCTAGGAACGCGGGGGGTACTTACAATGAGCAGTTCTTC	CSARNAGGTYNEQFF
TRBV29-1	NA	TRBJ1-4	NA	TGCAGCGTCGCGCCAACTAATGAAAAACTGTTTTTT	CSVAPTNEKLFF
TRBV5-1	many	TRBJ2-3	TRBD2	TGCGCCAGCAGACTAGCGGGAGCAGCAGATACGCAGTATTTT	CASRLAGAADTQYF
TRBV5-8	many	TRBJ1-2	NA	TGTGCCAGCAGCCCCTTCACTAACTATGGCTACACCTTC	CASSPFTNYGYTF
TRBV10-1	many	TRBJ2-1	TRBD2	TGCGCCAGACCGGGACTAGCGGACAATGAGCAGTTCTTC	CARPGLADNEQFF
TRBV29-1	few	TRBJ1-3	NA	TGCAGCGTTGAATTGCATACTGGAAACACCATATATTTT	CSVELHTGNTIYF
TRBV29-1	few	TRBJ1-1	TRBD1	TGCAGCGGGGGACAGATGAACACTGAAGCTTTCTTT	CSGGQMNTEAFF
TRBV6-2/TRBV6-3	many	TRBJ2-2	TRBD1	TGTGCCAGCACCCACCCCGGACAGGCCTACACCGGGGAGCTGTTTTTT	CASTHPGQAYTGELFF
TRBV11-2	NA	TRBJ2-3	NA	TGTGCCAGCAGCTTAGAAGGGCCTCTTCAGTATTTT	CASSLEGPLQYF
TRBV15	NA	TRBJ2-3	NA	TGTGCCACCAATCAGGGAGCAGATACGCAGTATTTT	CATNQGADTQYF
TRBV12-3/TRBV12-4	few	TRBJ2-1	NA	TGTGCCAGCAGTCCAACGGGGGGCCGTGGCAATGAGCAGTTCTTC	CASSPTGGRGNEQFF
TRBV29-1	few	TRBJ2-3	TRBD1	TGCAGCGCCAGGACAGGGGGCGAGGGGACAGATACGCAGTATTTT	CSARTGGEGTDTQYF
TRBV28	many	TRBJ2-7	NA	TGTGCCAGCAGCTCCAGGGCTGACGAGCAGTACTTC	CASSSRADEQYF
TRBV29-1	NA	TRBJ2-1	NA	TGCAGCTGGACCCACAATGAGCAGTTCTTC	CSWTHNEQFF
TRBV20-1	many	TRBJ2-1	NA	TGCAGTGCTAGAGCCGGTACGGGGCACAATGAGCAGTTCTTC	CSARAGTGHNEQFF
TRBV24-1	many	TRBJ2-3	NA	TGTGCCACCAGTCCGGTTGGGCAGGCTACCACAGATACGCAGTATTTT	CATSPVGQATTDTQYF
TRBV6-5	NA	TRBJ2-2	NA	TGTGCCAGCAGTCTGTCGAGCGCCGGGGAGCTGTTTTTT	CASSLSSAGELFF
TRBV20-1	NA	TRBJ2-3	NA	TGCAGTGCTAATGGCATTGACACAGATACGCAGTATTTT	CSANGIDTDTQYF
TRBV29-1	NA	TRBJ2-7	NA	TGCAGCGCGAGGGACCCGGGGGCTACCTACGAGCAGTACTTC	CSARDPGATYEQYF
TRBV20-1	NA	TRBJ2-1	TRBD2	TGCAGTGCTCTTAGCGGGAGGACCCACAATGAGCAGTTCTTC	CSALSGRTHNEQFF
TRBV19	NA	TRBJ2-6	NA	TGTGCCAGTACCCCGGGACAAGCTACGTCTGGGGCCAACGTCCTGACTTTC	CASTPGQATSGANVLTF
TRBV11-3	NA	TRBJ2-7	NA	TGTGCCAGCAGCCCCGCAGGGGACGCCTACGAGCAGTACTTC	CASSPAGDAYEQYF
TRBV20-1	NA	TRBJ1-4	NA	TGCAGTGCTAGGTCAGAACGGGAAAAACTGTTTTTT	CSARSEREKLFF
TRBV7-6	many	TRBJ1-5	TRBD1	TGTGCCAGCAGCCACATACTGGGGGACAGGAGCAATCAGCCCCAGCATTTT	CASSHILGDRSNQPQHF
TRBV5-4	many	TRBJ2-3	NA	TGTGCCAGCAGCTTCGGGCCCTACACAGATACGCAGTATTTT	CASSFGPYTDTQYF
TRBV19	NA	TRBJ1-1	NA	TGTGCCAGTAGTATTCCTCTGAACACTGAAGCTTTCTTT	CASSIPLNTEAFF
TRBV4-3	many	TRBJ1-1	TRBD1	TGCGCCAGCAGCCTACGACAGGGATTAACTGAAGCTTTCTTT	CASSLRQGLTEAFF
TRBV7-8	many	TRBJ1-1	NA	TGTGCCAGCAGCTTAGGGGGGATGGCTGAAGCTTTCTTT	CASSLGGMAEAFF
TRBV29-1	medium-sized	TRBJ2-6	NA	TGCAGCGTTAGACAGGGGGCCAACGTCCTGACTTTC	CSVRQGANVLTF
TRBV19	many	TRBJ2-6	NA	TGTGCCAGTAGTATGGAAGGATCTGGGGCCAACGTCCTGACTTTC	CASSMEGSGANVLTF
TRBV19	few	TRBJ2-2	TRBD2	TGTGCCAGTAAGAGCGGGAGGGCCGGCGGGGAGCTGTTTTTT	CASKSGRAGGELFF
TRBV3-1	NA	TRBJ2-3	NA	TGTGCCAGCAGCCAAGGTCCCCAGGGGACAGATACGCAGTATTTT	CASSQGPQGTDTQYF
TRBV29-1	many	TRBJ2-1	TRBD1	TGCAGCGTTGAGGACAGGGGATACAATGAGCAGTTCTTC	CSVEDRGYNEQFF
TRBV9	NA	TRBJ1-5	NA	TGTGCCAGCAGCGTAGCGGATAGCAATCAGCCCCAGCATTTT	CASSVADSNQPQHF
TRBV29-1	NA	TRBJ1-2	NA	TGCAGCGTTGATGGAAGTGCTCTCGCCTTC	CSVDGSALAF
TRBV7-9	NA	TRBJ2-7	TRBD1	TGTGCCAGCAGGGACAGGCTAAACTACGAGCAGTACTTC	CASRDRLNYEQYF
TRBV10-2	NA	TRBJ2-5	NA	TGCGCCAGCAGTCACTATTCCCTCAGGGTCCCCAAAGAGACCCAGTACTTC	CASSHYSLRVPKETQYF
TRBV28	few	TRBJ1-6	NA	TGTGCCAGCAGAAACCCTCCTAGGGGTTACTCCTATAATTCACCCCTCCACTTT	CASRNPPRGYSYNSPLHF
TRBV7-9	many	TRBJ2-3	TRBD2	TGTGCCAGCAGCTTAACCCTCCCTGCGGGAGGTAGCACAGATACGCAGTATTTT	CASSLTLPAGGSTDTQYF
TRBV5-6	NA	TRBJ2-2	NA	TGTGCCAGCAGCTTGTACGTCATGTTCACCGGGGAGCTGTTTTTT	CASSLYVMFTGELFF